This T cell receptor beta chain emerged from a study of vaccination effects on CD4 cells after COVID-19. As for the study in general: Before sequencing took place, the ViraFEST assay used viral peptide pools to expand antigen-specific CD4+ T cells. IL-2 at 9 to 10 IU/ml and peptides at about 10 ug/ml were added to cultured PBMC, roughly 1.8 million per well.

Study-wide results and limits: Vaccine- and infection-induced clones showed marked clonal contraction late following vaccination. From healthy vaccinees, only 1 of 255 vaccine-induced clones also reacted to common cold coronaviruses.

Cells that had been cultured for ten to eleven days were the source of isolated CD4+ T cells. Clones were sequenced by immunoSEQ multiplex PCR, and TCRdb holds only the in-frame ones, with some missing. The data contain around 25,000 clones, over 65% of them singletons. Comments on this clone: Its specificity is unknown. At one boundary the junction diverges from the germline segment, which might be a read error.

The receptor's source is a human donor who received a COVID-19 vaccine. The sample in question was CD4+ T cells from PBMCs cultured without peptide, obtained before COVID-19 vaccination.

The CDR3 sequence is CASSPGPQETQYF. In DNA form, the CDR3 reads TGTGCTAGCAGCCCAGGGCCCCAAGAGACCCAGTACTTC. This chain joins TRBV7-7 and TRBJ2-5, with TRBD1 as a possible D gene (5 bases). CDR1 and CDR2 from the germline V gene are SSHAT and FNYEAQ (reference sequence). The CDR3 loop spans 13 amino acids.